This note documents a single T cell receptor (beta chain) sequence. The record originates from a study of blood T cell repertoires in COVID-19. Study-level background: Material from acute and convalescent COVID-19 was sourced from the United States, Italy and Spain.

As processed by the authors: Estimated nucleated cell counts came from reference gene primer amplification. Profiling relied on immunoSEQ multiplex PCR, and the TCRdb table lists in-frame clones only, not all of them. The D gene and trimming were derived from the DNA, and the V and J assignments and clone size from that table. This table has 190,000 or so clones, approximately 90% appearing once. With 2 bases removed from V and 1 base from J, the gap between germline ends came to 16 bases. In germline, CDR1 is GTSNPN, CDR2 SVGIG (reference sequence). CDR3 length: 16 residues. This receptor was taken from a man aged 30 to 39 who had recovered from COVID-19. Sequencing was done on a sample of PBMCs or T cells enriched from blood (not recorded which). The chain uses TRBV30 and TRBJ2-3; a weak D match, TRBD2 (5 bases). CDR3 residues: CAWSISAEGGTDTQYF. The CDR3 DNA reads TGTGCCTGGAGTATATCAGCGGAAGGCGGCACAGATACGCAGTATTTT. Together with reference TRBV30 and TRBJ2-3, the CDR3 gives the full variable domain: SQTIHQWPATLVQPVGSPLSLECTVEGTSNPNLYWYRQAAGRGLQLLFYSVGIGQISSEVPQNLSASRPQDRQFILSSKKLLLSDSGFYLCAWSISAEGGTDTQYFGPGTRLTVL.